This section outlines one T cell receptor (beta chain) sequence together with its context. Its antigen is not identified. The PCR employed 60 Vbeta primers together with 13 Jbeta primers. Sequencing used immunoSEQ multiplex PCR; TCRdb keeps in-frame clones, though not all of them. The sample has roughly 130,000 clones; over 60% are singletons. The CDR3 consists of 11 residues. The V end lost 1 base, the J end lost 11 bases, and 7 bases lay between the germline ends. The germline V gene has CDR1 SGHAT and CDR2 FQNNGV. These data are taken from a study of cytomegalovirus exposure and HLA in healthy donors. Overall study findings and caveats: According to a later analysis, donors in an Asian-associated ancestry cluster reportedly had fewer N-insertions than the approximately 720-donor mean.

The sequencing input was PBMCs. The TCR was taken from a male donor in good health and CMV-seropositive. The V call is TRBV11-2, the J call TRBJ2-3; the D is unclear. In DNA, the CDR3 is TGTGCCAGCAGCTTAGCGTCCCGGCAGTATTTT. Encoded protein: CASSLASRQYF.